These 13 T cell receptor beta chains came from one sample sequenced in a study of T cell responses to AZD1222 COVID-19 vaccine. The data were produced by immunoSEQ multiplex PCR, yet TCRdb's version contains in-frame clones alone and is incomplete. Seen here are about 130,000 clones, 90% observed once, and the top ten hold 6.9%. Specimen: peripheral blood, collected on day 0 of AZD1222 vaccination. All receptors derive from an adult in good health.

This chain links TRBV6-2 or TRBV6-3 with TRBJ1-1; D is uncertain. The germline gives CDR1 MNHEY, CDR2 SVGEGT. The CDR3 runs to 16 residues. V was cut by 0 bases and J by 1 base, with 12 bases left in between. The CDR3 reads CASSYSIVGGNTEAFF. CDR3 nucleotides: TGTGCCAGCAGTTACTCGATAGTTGGAGGGAACACTGAAGCTTTCTTT.

The chain combines TRBV19 with TRBJ1-2, with 9 positions matching TRBD1. CDR3 length equals 14 residues. V was clipped by 5 bases and J by 7 bases; unmatched bases: 8. Germline V gene data show CDR1 as LNHDA and CDR2 as SQIVND (reference sequence). The CDR3 region has the DNA TGTGCCAGTAGTTCAACAGGGGGCTGGGTTGGCTACACCTTC. This sequence encodes CASSSTGGWVGYTF.

This clone was counted between two and nine times. This chain joins TRBV28 and TRBJ1-2, with D hard to call. V lost 6 bases to trimming and J lost 7 bases, with 15 bases between them. Germline-derived CDR1 and CDR2 are MDHEN and SYDVKM. This CDR3 has 13 amino acids. CDR3 sequence reads: CASRDGRSRGYTF. The CDR3 DNA is TGTGCCAGCAGGGACGGGCGGTCTCGTGGCTACACCTTC.

The chain carries TRBV5-1 and TRBJ2-3, with D perhaps matching TRBD1 or TRBD2 (5 bases each). CDR1 is SGHRS and CDR2 is YFSETQ in the germline V gene. The ends were cut back, 0 bases at V and 4 bases at J, with 15 bases in the middle. This CDR3 comprises 16 residues. The DNA for the CDR3 is TGCGCCAGCAGCTTGGTAGGCAGGGTGAGGGCAGATACGCAGTATTTT. Translation: CASSLVGRVRADTQYF.

V usage is TRBV9 and J usage is TRBJ1-1, with 7 nucleotides matching TRBD1. CDR1 is SGDLS and CDR2 is YYNGEE in the germline V gene. The CDR3 has 15 residues. V lost 2 bases, J lost 5 bases, and 9 bases stayed unmatched. The CDR3 nucleotides are TGTGCCAGCAGCGTTTCAGGGGGTGGAGGAACTGAAGCTTTCTTT. Translated, it gives CASSVSGGGGTEAFF.

The chain uses TRBV27 and TRBJ2-7, with D maybe TRBD1 (6 bases). Germline assignment: CDR1 MNHEY and CDR2 SMNVEV (reference sequence). The CDR3 spans 13 residues. The V gene lost 5 bases and the J gene lost 3 bases, with 11 bases spanning the gap. The chain's CDR3 is CASSTMTGYEQYF. CDR3 DNA sequence: TGTGCCAGCAGTACTATGACAGGCTACGAGCAGTACTTC.

This chain connects TRBV2 to TRBJ1-1; a possible D gene is TRBD1 (6 bases). The ends were cut back, 8 bases at V and 1 base at J, with 11 bases in the middle. CDR3 length equals 13 residues. The germline gives CDR1 SNHLY, CDR2 FYNNEI. CDR3 coding DNA: TGTGCCAGCGGAATGACAGGGAACACTGAAGCTTTCTTT. Amino acids: CASGMTGNTEAFF.

The gene calls are TRBV7-9 and TRBJ1-5; D unclear. With 2 bases removed from V and 0 bases from J, the gap between germline ends came to 5 bases. This CDR3 comprises 14 residues. Germline values: CDR1 SEHNR, CDR2 FQNEAQ (reference sequence). CDR3 sequence: CASSLMGSNQPQHF. The CDR3 region has the DNA TGTGCCAGCAGCTTAATGGGTAGCAATCAGCCCCAGCATTTT. The full variable domain, rest sourced from reference TRBV7-9 and TRBJ1-5, is DTGVSQNPRHKITKRGQNVTFRCDPISEHNRLYWYRQTLGQGPEFLTYFQNEAQLEKSRLLSDRFSAERPKGSFSTLEIQRTEQGDSAMYLCASSLMGSNQPQHFGDGTRLSIL.

In this sample, this clone turned up once. The rearrangement links TRBV5-1 to TRBJ2-7; 7 bases are shared with TRBD1. Germline V lookup: CDR1 SGHRS, CDR2 YFSETQ. Trimming took 4 bases from V and 0 from J; bases not matched to a gene: 4. CDR3 length: 14 residues. The CDR3 here is CASSPGTDSYEQYF. The CDR3 nucleotides are TGCGCCAGCAGCCCTGGGACAGACTCCTACGAGCAGTACTTC.

The chain combines TRBV14 with TRBJ2-5; possible D gene TRBD1, 6 bases. Germline V lookup: CDR1 SGHDN, CDR2 FVKESK. The CDR3 spans 14 residues. Trimming took off 2 bases at V and 3 bases at J, with 10 bases between the two ends. The CDR3 protein is CASSQWTVKETQYF. DNA for the CDR3: TGTGCCAGCAGCCAATGGACAGTCAAAGAGACCCAGTACTTC.

J is TRBJ1-3 and V is TRBV7-9; D is undetermined. This CDR3 comprises 13 residues. Germline assignment: CDR1 SEHNR and CDR2 FQNEAQ (reference sequence). The V end lost 3 bases, the J end lost 0 bases, and 3 bases lay between the germline ends. CDR3 sequence reads: CASSFYSGNTIYF. In nucleotides, the CDR3 is TGTGCCAGCAGCTTTTACTCTGGAAACACCATATATTTT.

This clone has only a few counts. The genes are TRBV24-1 and TRBJ2-2; D is ambiguous. The ends were cut back, 3 bases at V and 1 base at J, with 5 bases in the middle. In germline, CDR1 is KGHDR, CDR2 SFDVKD. There are 14 residues in the CDR3. Here the CDR3 reads CATSDVGNTGELFF. In DNA, the CDR3 is TGTGCCACCAGTGATGTTGGGAACACCGGGGAGCTGTTTTTT.

The CDR3 DNA reads TGTGCCAGCAGCCCCGGGGGTAGACAGTACGGCTACACCTTC. Encoded protein: CASSPGGRQYGYTF. The V and J genes are TRBV3-1 (or the pseudogene TRBV3-2) and TRBJ1-2, with D possibly being TRBD1 (5 bases). The CDR3 covers 14 residues. Germline V CDR1 and CDR2: LGHDT, YNNKEL (reference sequence). V was clipped by 4 bases and J by 8 bases, with 17 bases between them.